One TCR beta chain is described in this entry. Read data end 3 residues before the CDR3 end; the end is taken from the germline J gene. The CDR3 contains 15 residues. V lost 4 bases and J lost 4; bases outside the gene matches: 6. CDR1 is SGHRS, CDR2 YFSETQ, per germline. This sample is drawn from a study of T cells in women clearing cervical HPV infection. The assay was immunoSEQ multiplex PCR, and TCRdb's table has in-frame clones only and misses some. The sample holds about 36,000 clones. The rearrangement uses TRBV5-1 and TRBJ2-4, with 9 positions matching TRBD1. This sequence originates from a woman aged 18 to 75 with a cervical HPV16 infection that either progressed to CIN3+ or cleared (not recorded which). Material for sequencing was blood buffy coat. The CDR3 DNA, read in part, is TGCGCCAGCAGCCCGATGGGACAGGGAAAAAACATT. Encoded protein: CASSPMGQGKNI. The whole CDR3 region reads CASSPMGQGKNIQYF.